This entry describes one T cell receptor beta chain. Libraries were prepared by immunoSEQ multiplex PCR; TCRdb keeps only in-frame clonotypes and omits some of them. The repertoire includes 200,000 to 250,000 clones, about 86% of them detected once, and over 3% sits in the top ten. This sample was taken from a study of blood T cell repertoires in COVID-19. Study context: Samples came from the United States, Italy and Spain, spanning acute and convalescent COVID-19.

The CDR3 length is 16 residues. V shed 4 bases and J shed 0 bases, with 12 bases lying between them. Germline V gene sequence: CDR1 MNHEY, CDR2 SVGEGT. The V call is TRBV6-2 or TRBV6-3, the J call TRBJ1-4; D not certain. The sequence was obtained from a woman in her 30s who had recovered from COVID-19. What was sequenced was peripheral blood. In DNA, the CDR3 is TGTGCCAGCAGTTTTGCGGAGGCTGCAACTAATGAAAAACTGTTTTTT. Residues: CASSFAEAATNEKLFF.